This T cell receptor (beta chain) was sequenced during a study of neurological immune-mediated disorders. Whole-study results and caveats: None of the CDR3 amino acid sequences found in expanded clones was shared across subjects. This suggests that the TCR-beta repertoires were private in all groups.

cDNA synthesis was performed by 5'RACE with 10-nucleotide random UMIs. TCRdb called the 5' RACE reads again in MiXCR, with one record for every CDR3 protein. The data show 35,000 to 40,000 distinct CDR3 sequences, 7% to 8% seen once. This clonotype was counted at least ten times. The target antigen is unknown. Source material was 2 million unsorted PBMCs, stored at -80 °C in RNAlater. Germline CDR1 reads LGHDT; CDR2 reads YNNKEL (reference sequence). The CDR3 spans 14 residues. Between the trimmed V and J ends, which lost 3 bases and 1 base, there was a span of 9 bases. This clonotype was obtained from a woman between 40 and 50 years old in good health. Sequencing used PBMCs. The chain links TRBV3-1 to TRBJ1-1, with D maybe TRBD1 (6 bases). CDR3 sequence reads: CASSHTTGNTEAFF. The DNA of the CDR3 is TGTGCCAGCAGCCACACGACAGGGAACACTGAAGCTTTCTTT.